The 23 T cell receptor beta chains presented below share a single source sample, sequenced in a study of blood T cell repertoires in COVID-19. Data came from immunoSEQ multiplex PCR; TCRdb stores just in-frame clones and leaves some out. The table lists approximately 250,000 clones, 65% to 90% of them singletons. The sample consisted of peripheral blood. The receptors shown here come from a woman aged 45 to 65 with acute or convalescent COVID-19.

This chain links TRBV6-4 with TRBJ2-3, with TRBD1 identical over 8 bases. The length of the CDR3 is 13 residues. Germline V lookup: CDR1 MRHNA, CDR2 SNTAGT. J was trimmed by 5 bases and V by 6 bases; bases with no gene match: 4. CDR3 in amino acids: CASSIDRGDTQYF. The CDR3 DNA reads as TGTGCCAGCAGCATTGACAGGGGAGATACGCAGTATTTT.

This chain connects TRBV18 to TRBJ1-1; D perhaps matches TRBD1 (5 bases). The germline V and J ends were trimmed by 4 bases and 1 base, with 10 bases remaining between them. The CDR3 covers 14 residues. The V gene's germline CDR1 is KGHSH and CDR2 LQKENI. CDR3 loop: CASSLGGGNTEAFF. The CDR3 coding sequence is TGTGCCAGCTCACTCGGCGGGGGGAACACTGAAGCTTTCTTT. The full variable domain, rest sourced from reference TRBV18 and TRBJ1-1, is NAGVMQNPRHLVRRRGQEARLRCSPMKGHSHVYWYRQLPEEGLKFMVYLQKENIIDESGMPKERFSAEFPKEGPSILRIQQVVRGDSAAYFCASSLGGGNTEAFFGQGTRLTVV.

This clone was detected only once. The J gene is TRBJ2-7, the V gene TRBV27; TRBD2 aligns across 7 bases. CDR1 is MNHEY, CDR2 SMNVEV, per germline (reference sequence). The V gene end was trimmed by 5 bases and the J gene end by 0 bases; junction bases not matched to a gene: 10. The CDR3 has 16 amino acids. This chain's CDR3 is CASSPSWGGSSYEQYF. The CDR3 bases are TGTGCCAGCAGTCCTTCGTGGGGCGGGAGCTCCTACGAGCAGTACTTC.

The chain joins TRBV4-1 to TRBJ2-7, with 7 nucleotides matching TRBD2. V was pared by 1 base and J by 0 bases, with 3 bases of the junction left unmatched. The germline CDR1 and CDR2 sequences are MGHRA and YSYEKL. The CDR3 sequence is 15 residues long. This CDR3 reads CASSQGLAASYEQYF. Written as DNA, the CDR3 is TGCGCCAGCAGCCAAGGTCTAGCGGCCTCCTACGAGCAGTACTTC.

CDR3 residues: CASSQAHTSYEQYF. The CDR3 coding sequence is TGTGCCAGCAGCCAAGCCCACACCTCCTACGAGCAGTACTTC. V and J are TRBV4-2 and TRBJ2-7; D gene unclear. Germline-derived CDR1 and CDR2 are LGHNA and YNFKEQ. CDR3 length: 14 residues. V lost 1 base to trimming and J lost 0 bases, with 7 bases between them.

This chain joins TRBV19 and TRBJ1-5; D possibly corresponds to TRBD1 (6 bases). The CDR3 has 15 residues. Germline V CDR1 and CDR2: LNHDA, SQIVND (reference sequence). V gave up 7 bases and J gave up 6 bases, with 19 bases separating them. As DNA, the CDR3 is TGTGCCAGTACCCTTCGGGGGGGGCGCAGTCAGCCCCAGCATTTT. It yields the protein CASTLRGGRSQPQHF.

The gene calls are TRBV27 and TRBJ2-5; tentatively, D is TRBD1 (6 bases). The length of the CDR3 is 13 residues. V was shortened by 6 bases and J by 5 bases, with 13 bases between the two germline ends. CDR1 is MNHEY, CDR2 SMNVEV, per germline (reference sequence). The CDR3 sequence: CASSRGQWETQYF. CDR3 DNA: TGTGCCAGCAGCCGAGGACAGTGGGAGACCCAGTACTTC.

This sequence joins TRBV30 and TRBJ1-1, with D hard to call. CDR1 is GTSNPN and CDR2 is SVGIG in the germline V gene (reference sequence). V was pared by 0 bases and J by 5 bases, with 7 bases between. The CDR3 runs to 12 residues. CDR3: CAWSVPGTEAFF. The CDR3 region has the DNA TGTGCCTGGAGTGTACCGGGGACTGAAGCTTTCTTT.

The J gene is TRBJ1-6, the V gene TRBV30, with 7 bases fitting TRBD1. Per germline, CDR1 GTSNPN and CDR2 SVGIG (reference sequence). The CDR3 sequence is 14 residues long. The V segment lost 8 bases and the J segment 7 bases; nucleotides outside the gene matches: 11. CDR3 in DNA: TGTGCCCGTAACGAGGGACAGCGGAATTCACCCCTCCACTTT. Amino acid sequence: CARNEGQRNSPLHF. Using reference TRBV30 and TRBJ1-6 for the parts outside the CDR3, the full variable domain is SQTIHQWPATLVQPVGSPLSLECTVEGTSNPNLYWYRQAAGRGLQLLFYSVGIGQISSEVPQNLSASRPQDRQFILSSKKLLLSDSGFYLCARNEGQRNSPLHFGNGTRLTVT.

This chain uses TRBV11-2 with TRBJ2-3; 7 positions match TRBD1. There are 16 residues in the CDR3. Per the germline V gene, CDR1 is SGHAT and CDR2 is FQNNGV. V shed 5 bases, J shed 4 bases, and the junction held 12 bases outside the gene matches. The CDR3 DNA reads TGTGCCAGCAGCCCGCACCCGACAGGGAAGTCAGATACGCAGTATTTT. Its translation: CASSPHPTGKSDTQYF.

This clone was detected a few times. V gene TRBV7-9 combines with J gene TRBJ2-1, with 10 nucleotides matching TRBD2. Trimming removed 5 bases from V and 5 bases from J; junction bases left unmatched: 9. Germline V lookup: CDR1 SEHNR, CDR2 FQNEAQ (reference sequence). The CDR3 covers 16 residues. CDR3 residues: CASSRIAGGTDNEQFF. The CDR3 DNA follows: TGTGCCAGCAGCCGTATAGCGGGAGGAACCGACAATGAGCAGTTCTTC.

The chain employs TRBV5-1 and TRBJ1-1; D unclear. Germline-derived CDR1 and CDR2 are SGHRS and YFSETQ. This CDR3 is built from 13 residues. V shed 1 base and J shed 7 bases, with 11 bases lying between them. CDR3: CASSLMSESEAFF. The CDR3 coding sequence is TGCGCCAGCAGCTTGATGTCGGAGAGTGAAGCTTTCTTT.

The rearrangement links TRBV4-1 to TRBJ2-1, with D maybe TRBD1 (6 bases). The CDR3 is 15 amino acids. Per germline, CDR1 MGHRA and CDR2 YSYEKL. V dropped 3 bases and J dropped 6 bases, with 15 bases sitting between them. In DNA form, the CDR3 reads TGCGCCAGCAGCCAGCCCCGGACAGCCGGCAATGAGCAGTTCTTC. As protein: CASSQPRTAGNEQFF.

The CDR3 nucleotides are TGTGCCAGCAGACCGGGACAGGAGGGCGGTCGTGGCTACACCTTC. Its translation: CASRPGQEGGRGYTF. V is TRBV2 and J is TRBJ1-2; 8 bases align to TRBD1. Germline trimming cut 6 bases from V and 7 bases from J; bases unmatched to any gene: 13. The CDR3 length is 15 residues. Germline loops: CDR1 SNHLY, CDR2 FYNNEI.

The rearrangement uses TRBV6-1 and TRBJ2-7; D ambiguous. The V and J ends lost 0 bases and 7 bases respectively, with 10 bases between them. The CDR3 has 13 residues. Germline V CDR1 and CDR2: MNHNS, SASEGT. The chain's CDR3 is CASSEAPQLEQYF. CDR3 coding DNA: TGTGCCAGCAGTGAAGCGCCCCAGTTGGAGCAGTACTTC.

V is TRBV7-9 and J is TRBJ2-1; TRBD2 agrees at 11 bases. V was clipped by 6 bases and J by 5 bases; unmatched bases: 6. The CDR3 spans 15 residues. Germline values: CDR1 SEHNR, CDR2 FQNEAQ (reference sequence). The DNA of the CDR3 is TGTGCCAGCAGTACGACTAGCGGGGCCGACAATGAGCAGTTCTTC. Its protein product is CASSTTSGADNEQFF.

The V and J genes are TRBV5-1 and TRBJ1-4; D is undetermined. The CDR3 is 13 residues long. CDR1 and CDR2 from the germline V gene are SGHRS and YFSETQ. V dropped 0 bases and J dropped 5 bases, with 5 bases sitting between them. As DNA, the CDR3 is TGCGCCAGCAGCTTGGAGCTAAATGAAAAACTGTTTTTT. It yields the protein CASSLELNEKLFF.

The chain has TRBV2 and TRBJ1-1; D is unresolved. Germline assignment: CDR1 SNHLY and CDR2 FYNNEI. The CDR3 runs to 13 residues. V lost 4 bases and J lost 2, with 8 bases in between. CDR3 nucleotide sequence: TGTGCCAGCAGTGGAGACTCCAACACTGAAGCTTTCTTT. Amino acids: CASSGDSNTEAFF.

The chain combines TRBV7-8 with TRBJ1-5, with 9 bases fitting TRBD1. The CDR3 length is 15 residues. The trim removed 1 base at V and 7 bases at J, leaving 5 bases unmatched. The germline CDR1 and CDR2 sequences are SGHVS and FQNEAQ. CDR3 loop: CASSLVQGARQPQHF. For the CDR3, the DNA is TGTGCCAGCAGCTTAGTACAGGGGGCGCGACAGCCCCAGCATTTT.

This clone was counted once. The genes are TRBV19 and TRBJ2-1; TRBD2 matches 15 bases. Per the germline V gene, CDR1 is LNHDA and CDR2 is SQIVND (reference sequence). V dropped 3 bases and J dropped 0; count of bases not matched to a gene: 6. The CDR3 has 19 residues. The CDR3 DNA sequence: TGTGCCAGTAGTATTGGGACTAGCGGGGGGCCTAGCTCCTACAATGAGCAGTTCTTC. Protein product: CASSIGTSGGPSSYNEQFF. Combining the CDR3 with reference TRBV19 and TRBJ2-1 gives the whole variable domain DGGITQSPKYLFRKEGQNVTLSCEQNLNHDAMYWYRQDPGQGLRLIYYSQIVNDFQKGDIAEGYSVSREKKESFPLTVTSAQKNPTAFYLCASSIGTSGGPSSYNEQFFGPGTRLTVL.

The V and J genes are TRBV19 and TRBJ1-5, with 11 bases fitting TRBD1. V lost 4 bases, J lost 5 bases, and 7 bases stayed unmatched. The germline CDR1 and CDR2 sequences are LNHDA and SQIVND (reference sequence). The length of the CDR3 is 16 residues. The DNA for the CDR3 is TGTGCCAGTAGTACGGACAGGGGGCGGCTGGATCAGCCCCAGCATTTT. This gives the protein CASSTDRGRLDQPQHF.

V usage is TRBV6-1 and J usage is TRBJ1-5, with TRBD1 matching over 8 bases. V shed 6 bases and J 6 bases; nucleotides not matched to a gene: 4. There are 13 residues in the CDR3. The germline CDR1 and CDR2 sequences are MNHNS and SASEGT. Written as DNA, the CDR3 is TGTGCCAGCAGGCAGGGGGCTTTTCAGCCCCAGCATTTT. It is translated as CASRQGAFQPQHF.

V usage is TRBV4-2 and J usage is TRBJ2-7; a possible D gene is TRBD1 (6 bases). The CDR3 contains 15 residues. The V gene lost 4 bases and the J gene lost 1 base, with 14 bases spanning the gap. CDR1 and CDR2 from the germline V gene are LGHNA and YNFKEQ. In DNA, the CDR3 is TGTGCCAGCAGCCCCAGACAGGCTAATTCCTACGAGCAGTACTTC. It codes for CASSPRQANSYEQYF.